The rows below give T cell receptor beta chains drawn from one sample of a study of CD4+ T cells in melanoma. Measured with immunoSEQ multiplex PCR; TCRdb has only the in-frame clones, and not every one. The sample yields 90,000 to 130,000 clones, around 92% seen once. Sequencing was done on a sample of peripheral blood. The receptor source for this set is a human donor with melanoma. The CDR3 runs from the conserved cysteine through the conserved F or W. The D gene is left open where the match is weak. Clone sizes are given selectively: once, few, many, or a class where the clone is expanded.

J,V,size,D,CDR3,DNA
TRBJ1-1,TRBV19,NA,NA,CASSILGAEAFF,TGTGCCAGTAGTATATTGGGGGCTGAAGCTTTCTTT
TRBJ2-7,TRBV7-9,NA,TRBD1,CASTQGALGEQYF,TGTGCCAGCACCCAGGGGGCGCTGGGGGAGCAGTACTTC
TRBJ2-7,TRBV6-5,NA,TRBD2,CASSPTGLAGQQYF,TGTGCCAGCAGTCCCACGGGACTAGCGGGTCAGCAGTACTTC
TRBJ2-2,TRBV6-1,NA,TRBD1,CASKWDSNTGELFF,TGTGCCAGCAAGTGGGACAGCAACACCGGGGAGCTGTTTTTT
TRBJ1-5,TRBV30,NA,TRBD1,CAWTPDRVGNQPQHF,TGTGCCTGGACCCCGGACAGGGTGGGCAATCAGCCCCAGCATTTT
TRBJ2-5,TRBV2,once,TRBD2,CASLRLAGGETQYF,TGTGCCAGCTTAAGACTAGCGGGGGGAGAGACCCAGTACTTC
TRBJ1-2,TRBV29-1,NA,NA,CSVGGWDYGYTF,TGCAGCGTTGGGGGGTGGGACTATGGCTACACCTTC
TRBJ2-7,TRBV29-1,NA,NA,CSVLGLSYEQYF,TGCAGCGTTCTCGGACTCTCCTACGAGCAGTACTTC
TRBJ2-7,TRBV2,NA,NA,CASSEQGFYEQYF,TGTGCCAGCAGTGAGCAGGGTTTCTACGAGCAGTACTTC
TRBJ1-5,TRBV27,NA,NA,CASSFGSLGQPQHF,TGTGCCAGCAGTTTCGGTTCCCTTGGCCAGCCCCAGCATTTT
TRBJ2-3,TRBV7-9,NA,NA,CASSLGLHTGRTQDTQYF,TGTGCCAGCAGCTTAGGCCTACATACAGGGCGGACACAAGATACGCAGTATTTT
TRBJ2-5,TRBV4-3,NA,NA,CASSPLSGEQETQYF,TGCGCCAGCAGCCCCCTCTCTGGGGAGCAAGAGACCCAGTACTTC
TRBJ2-7,TRBV4-1,NA,TRBD2,CASSQSPIAGSSYEQYF,TGCGCCAGCAGCCAAAGCCCGATAGCGGGGAGCTCCTACGAGCAGTACTTC
TRBJ2-2,TRBV28,once,NA,CASSLWGELFF,TGTGCCAGCAGTTTGTGGGGGGAGCTGTTTTTT
TRBJ1-2,TRBV2,few,TRBD1,CASSAPGGGRDYGYTF,TGTGCCAGCAGTGCTCCAGGGGGCGGGAGGGACTATGGCTACACCTTC
TRBJ2-1,TRBV7-9,NA,NA,CASSLGVRKLEQFF,TGTGCCAGCAGCTTAGGGGTCCGGAAACTTGAGCAGTTCTTC
TRBJ2-5,TRBV4-3,NA,NA,CASSQERGRGETQYF,TGCGCCAGCAGCCAAGAAAGGGGTAGAGGAGAGACCCAGTACTTC